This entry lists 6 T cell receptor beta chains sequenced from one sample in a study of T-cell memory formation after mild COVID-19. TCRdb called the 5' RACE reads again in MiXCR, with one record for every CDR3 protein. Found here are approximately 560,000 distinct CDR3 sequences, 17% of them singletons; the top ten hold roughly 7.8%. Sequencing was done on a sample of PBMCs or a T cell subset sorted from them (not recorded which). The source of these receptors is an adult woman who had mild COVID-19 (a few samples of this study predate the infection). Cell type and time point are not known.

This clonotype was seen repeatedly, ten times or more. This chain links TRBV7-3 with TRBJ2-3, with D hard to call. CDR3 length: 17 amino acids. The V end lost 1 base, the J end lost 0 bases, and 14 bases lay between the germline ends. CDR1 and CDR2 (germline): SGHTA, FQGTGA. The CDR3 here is CASSLRSGAPSTDTQYF. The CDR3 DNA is TGTGCCAGCAGCTTAAGATCCGGAGCGCCTAGCACAGATACGCAGTATTTT.

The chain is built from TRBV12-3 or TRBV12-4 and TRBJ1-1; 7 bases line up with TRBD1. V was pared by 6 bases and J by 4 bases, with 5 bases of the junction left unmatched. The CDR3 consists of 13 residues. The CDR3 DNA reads TGTGCCAGCAGCAGGGGGTTTAGCACTGAAGCTTTCTTT. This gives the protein CASSRGFSTEAFF.

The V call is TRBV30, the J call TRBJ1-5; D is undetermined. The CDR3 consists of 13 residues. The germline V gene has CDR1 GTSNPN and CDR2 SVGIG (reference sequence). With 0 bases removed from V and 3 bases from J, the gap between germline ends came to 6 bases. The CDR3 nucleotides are TGTGCCTGGAGTGTGGAAGACAATCAGCCCCAGCATTTT. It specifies CAWSVEDNQPQHF.

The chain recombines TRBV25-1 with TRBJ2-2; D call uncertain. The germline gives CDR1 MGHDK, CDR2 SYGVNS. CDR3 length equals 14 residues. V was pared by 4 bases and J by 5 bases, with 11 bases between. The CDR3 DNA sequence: TGTGCCAGCAGTGTCTCCGAGGTGACCGGGGAGCTGTTTTTT. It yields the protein CASSVSEVTGELFF.

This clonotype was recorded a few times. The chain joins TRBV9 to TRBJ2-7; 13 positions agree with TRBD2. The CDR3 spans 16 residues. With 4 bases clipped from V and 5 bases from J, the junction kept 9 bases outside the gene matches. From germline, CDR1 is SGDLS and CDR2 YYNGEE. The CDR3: CASSPQGLAGDHEQYF. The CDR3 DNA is TGTGCCAGCAGCCCCCAAGGACTAGCGGGAGACCACGAGCAGTACTTC.

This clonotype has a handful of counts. The CDR3 DNA reads TGCAGTGCATCGCGACGGGAAAACGGGGCAGATACGCAGTATTTT. It specifies CSASRRENGADTQYF. The rearrangement uses TRBV20-1 and TRBJ2-3; perhaps TRBD2 as D (5 bases). This CDR3 has 15 residues. Germline CDR1 reads DFQATT; CDR2 reads SNEGSKA (reference sequence). V lost 6 bases and J lost 4, with 20 bases in between.